This TCR beta chain stems from a study of cytotoxic CD8 clonotypes in ibrutinib-treated CLL. For the study at large: Results showed roughly 24 partial and 2 complete responses; following median around six years, around 15 remained remitted, roughly 12 advanced. Study outcomes and limitations: Public clonotypes were uncommon and contracted or stayed stable on treatment.

This clone has only a few counts. Its specificity is unknown. Generated by immunoSEQ multiplex PCR, the TCRdb table keeps only in-frame clones and is missing some. The data hold 330,000 or so clones, with roughly 67% observed a single time. Germline CDR1 MNHNY, CDR2 SVGAGI (reference sequence). The CDR3 consists of 16 residues. Losses at the gene ends were 2 bases for V and 5 bases for J; bases not matched to a gene: 6. The gene calls are TRBV6-6 and TRBJ2-5; 12 nucleotides match TRBD2. The specimen comprised PBMCs, sampled after 36 months of ibrutinib treatment. This clonotype was obtained from a human donor with chronic lymphocytic leukemia. This CDR3 is CASSYLGTSGLETQYF. CDR3 sequence (DNA): TGTGCCAGCAGTTACCTCGGGACTAGCGGGTTGGAGACCCAGTACTTC.